This is a list of T cell receptor beta chains from one sample in a study of control samples from healthy donors and cancer patients. Only in-frame clones appear in the TCRdb table, and some are missing; sequencing was by immunoSEQ multiplex PCR. The sample shows 25,000 to 30,000 clones, around nine tenths of them seen only once. The sequencing sample was made of PBMCs. The source of these receptors is a woman between 35 and 50 years old with lung cancer. The CDR3 runs from the conserved cysteine through the conserved F or W. The D gene is left open where the match is weak. Where a row states a size, it is once, few, many or the class of an expanded clone; other rows omit it.

clone_size: NA
v_call: TRBV10-3
d_call: NA
j_call: TRBJ1-1
cdr3_aa: CAISEYVEMNTEAFF
cdr3_nt: TGTGCCATCAGTGAGTATGTAGAAATGAACACTGAAGCTTTCTTT

clone_size: NA
v_call: TRBV12-3/TRBV12-4
d_call: NA
j_call: TRBJ1-2
cdr3_aa: CASSSNGGRGYTF
cdr3_nt: TGTGCCAGCAGTTCAAACGGAGGGCGGGGCTACACCTTC

clone_size: NA
v_call: TRBV19
d_call: NA
j_call: TRBJ1-2
cdr3_aa: CASTPGVVGYGYTF
cdr3_nt: TGTGCCAGTACTCCGGGGGTAGTAGGCTATGGCTACACCTTC

clone_size: once
v_call: TRBV6-5
d_call: NA
j_call: TRBJ2-5
cdr3_aa: CASILGETQYF
cdr3_nt: TGTGCCAGCATCTTAGGGGAGACCCAGTACTTC

clone_size: NA
v_call: TRBV11-1
d_call: TRBD1
j_call: TRBJ1-1
cdr3_aa: CASSPSGQTNTEAFF
cdr3_nt: TGTGCCAGCAGCCCGTCGGGACAGACGAACACTGAAGCTTTCTTT

clone_size: NA
v_call: TRBV10-3
d_call: NA
j_call: TRBJ1-5
cdr3_aa: CAIRGEGGQPQHF
cdr3_nt: TGTGCCATCAGGGGGGAGGGGGGACAGCCCCAGCATTTT

clone_size: NA
v_call: TRBV5-1
d_call: NA
j_call: TRBJ1-1
cdr3_aa: CASSLLDSGGNTEAFF
cdr3_nt: TGCGCCAGCAGCTTGCTTGATTCGGGGGGGAACACTGAAGCTTTCTTT

clone_size: once
v_call: TRBV4-1
d_call: NA
j_call: TRBJ1-1
cdr3_aa: CASSQVIGGGTEAFF
cdr3_nt: TGCGCCAGCAGCCAAGTGATCGGGGGAGGCACTGAAGCTTTCTTT

clone_size: NA
v_call: TRBV6-1
d_call: TRBD1
j_call: TRBJ1-5
cdr3_aa: CASSDRGWGRDGNQPQHF
cdr3_nt: TGTGCCAGCAGTGACAGGGGGTGGGGTAGGGATGGCAATCAGCCCCAGCATTTT

clone_size: few
v_call: TRBV11-2
d_call: NA
j_call: TRBJ2-7
cdr3_aa: CASSIPAGGVRQYF
cdr3_nt: TGTGCCAGCAGCATCCCTGCTGGAGGGGTGCGGCAGTACTTC

clone_size: once
v_call: TRBV6-6
d_call: NA
j_call: TRBJ2-1
cdr3_aa: CASSPSNEQFF
cdr3_nt: TGTGCCAGCAGCCCCTCCAATGAGCAGTTCTTC

clone_size: NA
v_call: TRBV5-5
d_call: NA
j_call: TRBJ2-5
cdr3_aa: CASSLEGIGTQYF
cdr3_nt: TGTGCCAGCAGCTTGGAGGGTATTGGGACCCAGTACTTC

clone_size: NA
v_call: TRBV28
d_call: TRBD1
j_call: TRBJ1-5
cdr3_aa: CASSPRTGQHF
cdr3_nt: TGTGCCAGCAGTCCCAGGACAGGTCAGCATTTT

clone_size: NA
v_call: TRBV30
d_call: NA
j_call: TRBJ1-1
cdr3_aa: CASSRREAFF
cdr3_nt: TGTGCCTCCTCCAGGCGAGAAGCTTTCTTT

clone_size: NA
v_call: TRBV5-8
d_call: TRBD2
j_call: TRBJ2-7
cdr3_aa: CASSLNTGTSGPSSYEQYF
cdr3_nt: TGTGCCAGCAGCTTGAATACAGGGACTAGCGGGCCAAGCTCCTACGAGCAGTACTTC

clone_size: NA
v_call: TRBV5-6
d_call: TRBD1
j_call: TRBJ1-6
cdr3_aa: CASSGPDREYSPLHF
cdr3_nt: TGTGCCAGCAGCGGCCCGGACAGGGAATATTCACCCCTCCACTTT

clone_size: NA
v_call: TRBV9
d_call: NA
j_call: TRBJ2-3
cdr3_aa: CASSVGDSEHTQYF
cdr3_nt: TGTGCCAGCAGCGTAGGGGACTCAGAGCATACGCAGTATTTT

clone_size: NA
v_call: TRBV4-3
d_call: NA
j_call: TRBJ2-3
cdr3_aa: CASSQDGSTDTQYF
cdr3_nt: TGCGCCAGCAGCCAAGACGGAAGCACAGATACGCAGTATTTT

clone_size: once
v_call: TRBV30
d_call: TRBD2
j_call: TRBJ2-1
cdr3_aa: CAWSLAGGNEQFF
cdr3_nt: TGTGCCTGGAGCCTAGCGGGCGGCAATGAGCAGTTCTTC

clone_size: NA
v_call: TRBV11-2
d_call: NA
j_call: TRBJ1-3
cdr3_aa: CASSLGSGSGNTIYF
cdr3_nt: TGTGCCAGCAGCTTAGGTTCGGGGTCTGGAAACACCATATATTTT

clone_size: few
v_call: TRBV9
d_call: NA
j_call: TRBJ1-1
cdr3_aa: CASSAEGDSEAFF
cdr3_nt: TGTGCCAGCAGCGCGGAGGGGGACTCTGAAGCTTTCTTT

clone_size: NA
v_call: TRBV19
d_call: TRBD1
j_call: TRBJ1-6
cdr3_aa: CASSKSGTGTSPLHF
cdr3_nt: TGTGCCAGTAGTAAATCCGGGACAGGTACCTCACCCCTCCACTTT

clone_size: once
v_call: TRBV7-3
d_call: NA
j_call: TRBJ1-1
cdr3_aa: CASSLTPATAMNTEAFF
cdr3_nt: TGTGCCAGCAGCTTAACCCCAGCGACAGCCATGAACACTGAAGCTTTCTTT

clone_size: NA
v_call: TRBV30
d_call: NA
j_call: TRBJ1-2
cdr3_aa: CAWSGWLPYGYTF
cdr3_nt: TGTGCCTGGAGTGGGTGGCTTCCCTATGGCTACACCTTC

clone_size: NA
v_call: TRBV5-4
d_call: NA
j_call: TRBJ1-2
cdr3_aa: CASSLAGFQVQYGYTF
cdr3_nt: TGTGCCAGCAGCTTGGCGGGGTTTCAGGTCCAGTATGGCTACACCTTC

clone_size: NA
v_call: TRBV6-1
d_call: NA
j_call: TRBJ1-5
cdr3_aa: CASSEVGAISPSIF
cdr3_nt: NA

clone_size: NA
v_call: TRBV30
d_call: TRBD2
j_call: TRBJ2-1
cdr3_aa: CAFGRGGYNEQFF
cdr3_nt: TGTGCCTTCGGCCGGGGGGGATACAATGAGCAGTTCTTC

clone_size: NA
v_call: TRBV24-1
d_call: TRBD1
j_call: TRBJ2-5
cdr3_aa: CATSDPGTDSSWTQYF
cdr3_nt: TGTGCCACCAGTGATCCCGGGACAGACTCTTCTTGGACCCAGTACTTC

clone_size: NA
v_call: TRBV28
d_call: TRBD2
j_call: TRBJ2-1
cdr3_aa: CASSDSSGGFYNEQFF
cdr3_nt: TGTGCCAGCAGTGATTCCAGCGGGGGGTTTTACAATGAGCAGTTCTTC

clone_size: NA
v_call: TRBV5-1
d_call: NA
j_call: TRBJ2-3
cdr3_aa: CASREEDTQYF
cdr3_nt: TGCGCCAGCAGAGAGGAAGATACGCAGTATTTT

clone_size: NA
v_call: TRBV4-2
d_call: NA
j_call: TRBJ2-4
cdr3_aa: CASSQDQGLAKNIQYF
cdr3_nt: TGTGCCAGCAGCCAAGATCAGGGCCTAGCCAAAAACATTCAGTACTTC

clone_size: NA
v_call: TRBV12-5
d_call: NA
j_call: TRBJ2-1
cdr3_aa: CASGLVLVSYNEQFF
cdr3_nt: TGTGCTAGTGGTTTGGTACTGGTCTCATACAATGAGCAGTTCTTC

clone_size: NA
v_call: TRBV27
d_call: NA
j_call: TRBJ1-5
cdr3_aa: CASSLWAGKDQPQHF
cdr3_nt: TGTGCCAGCAGTTTATGGGCAGGGAAGGATCAGCCCCAGCATTTT

clone_size: NA
v_call: TRBV11-2
d_call: TRBD2
j_call: TRBJ2-3
cdr3_aa: CASSLTSGGLDTQYF
cdr3_nt: TGTGCCAGCAGCTTAACTAGCGGGGGGTTAGATACGCAGTATTTT

clone_size: NA
v_call: TRBV24-1
d_call: NA
j_call: TRBJ2-3
cdr3_aa: CATSETWIGTDTQYF
cdr3_nt: TGTGCCACCAGTGAGACCTGGATTGGTACAGATACGCAGTATTTT

clone_size: NA
v_call: TRBV12-3/TRBV12-4
d_call: NA
j_call: TRBJ1-2
cdr3_aa: CASSPTGPEGYTF
cdr3_nt: TGTGCCAGCAGCCCCACTGGACCGGAAGGCTACACCTTC

clone_size: NA
v_call: TRBV5-6
d_call: NA
j_call: TRBJ2-3
cdr3_aa: CASSLASGDTQYF
cdr3_nt: TGTGCCAGCAGCTTGGCCTCCGGGGATACGCAGTATTTT

clone_size: NA
v_call: TRBV10-3
d_call: TRBD1
j_call: TRBJ2-3
cdr3_aa: CAISPGQDTDTQYF
cdr3_nt: TGTGCCATCAGTCCGGGACAGGACACAGATACGCAGTATTTT

clone_size: NA
v_call: TRBV27
d_call: TRBD1
j_call: TRBJ2-5
cdr3_aa: CASSLGRQGRETQYF
cdr3_nt: TGTGCCAGCAGTTTAGGGAGACAGGGGAGAGAGACCCAGTACTTC

clone_size: NA
v_call: TRBV19
d_call: TRBD1
j_call: TRBJ1-1
cdr3_aa: CASTDRGNTEAFF
cdr3_nt: TGTGCCAGTACCGACAGGGGGAACACTGAAGCTTTCTTT

clone_size: NA
v_call: TRBV3-1/TRBV3-2
d_call: TRBD2
j_call: TRBJ2-5
cdr3_aa: CASSSHGGETQYF
cdr3_nt: TGTGCCAGCAGCTCACACGGGGGGGAGACCCAGTACTTC

clone_size: few
v_call: TRBV19
d_call: NA
j_call: TRBJ1-5
cdr3_aa: CASSLPSGTQHF
cdr3_nt: TGTGCCAGTAGCCTTCCCTCCGGGACCCAGCATTTT

clone_size: NA
v_call: TRBV7-2
d_call: NA
j_call: TRBJ2-1
cdr3_aa: CASSGEGAYNEQFF
cdr3_nt: TGTGCCAGCAGCGGGGAGGGGGCCTACAATGAGCAGTTCTTC

clone_size: NA
v_call: TRBV6-4
d_call: NA
j_call: TRBJ2-1
cdr3_aa: CASSEGTNNEQFF
cdr3_nt: TGTGCCAGCAGTGAAGGGACCAACAATGAGCAGTTCTTC

clone_size: NA
v_call: TRBV12-5
d_call: NA
j_call: TRBJ2-5
cdr3_aa: CASGPGDIYTETQYF
cdr3_nt: TGTGCTAGTGGTCCCGGGGACATCTACACAGAGACCCAGTACTTC

clone_size: NA
v_call: TRBV7-9
d_call: NA
j_call: TRBJ2-3
cdr3_aa: CASSFGGGTDTQYF
cdr3_nt: TGTGCCAGCAGCTTCGGGGGAGGCACAGATACGCAGTATTTT

clone_size: NA
v_call: TRBV28
d_call: TRBD2
j_call: TRBJ2-1
cdr3_aa: CASSLSGGAGEQFF
cdr3_nt: TGTGCCAGCAGTCTCAGCGGGGGGGCCGGTGAGCAGTTCTTC

clone_size: once
v_call: TRBV5-4
d_call: TRBD2
j_call: TRBJ2-3
cdr3_aa: CASSSLGLAGAGGDTQYF
cdr3_nt: TGTGCCAGCAGCAGCTTGGGACTAGCGGGGGCAGGTGGGGATACGCAGTATTTT

clone_size: few
v_call: TRBV7-2
d_call: NA
j_call: TRBJ1-1
cdr3_aa: CASSLDSPRNEAFF
cdr3_nt: TGTGCCAGCAGCTTAGACTCCCCCCGGAATGAAGCTTTCTTT

clone_size: NA
v_call: TRBV3-1/TRBV3-2
d_call: NA
j_call: TRBJ2-3
cdr3_aa: CASSPLGGGTDTQYF
cdr3_nt: TGTGCCAGCAGCCCCTTGGGGGGAGGCACAGATACGCAGTATTTT

clone_size: NA
v_call: TRBV30
d_call: NA
j_call: TRBJ1-1
cdr3_aa: CAWSEGGGEAFF
cdr3_nt: TGTGCCTGGTCGGAGGGGGGGGGTGAAGCTTTCTTT

clone_size: NA
v_call: TRBV5-1
d_call: TRBD1
j_call: TRBJ1-1
cdr3_aa: CASGQGETEAFF
cdr3_nt: TGCGCCAGCGGGCAGGGGGAGACTGAAGCTTTCTTT

clone_size: NA
v_call: TRBV7-2
d_call: TRBD2
j_call: TRBJ2-3
cdr3_aa: CASSFGGDPTDTQYF
cdr3_nt: TGTGCCAGCAGCTTCGGGGGGGATCCGACAGATACGCAGTATTTT

clone_size: NA
v_call: TRBV9
d_call: NA
j_call: TRBJ1-3
cdr3_aa: CASSSTGSSGNTIYF
cdr3_nt: TGTGCCAGCAGCTCAACAGGGAGCTCTGGAAACACCATATATTTT

clone_size: few
v_call: TRBV20-1
d_call: NA
j_call: TRBJ2-5
cdr3_aa: CSARDRETQYF
cdr3_nt: TGCAGTGCTAGAGATCGGGAGACCCAGTACTTC

clone_size: NA
v_call: TRBV4-1
d_call: NA
j_call: TRBJ1-2
cdr3_aa: CASSQGGTFPAYGYTF
cdr3_nt: TGCGCCAGCAGCCAAGGCGGGACCTTCCCCGCGTATGGCTACACCTTC

clone_size: NA
v_call: TRBV9
d_call: NA
j_call: TRBJ2-2
cdr3_aa: CASSPDIGSRGELFF
cdr3_nt: TGTGCCAGCAGCCCAGACATCGGGTCAAGGGGGGAGCTGTTTTTT